A single sample gave rise to the 14 T cell receptor beta chains below, sequenced in a study of blood T cell repertoires in COVID-19 (dated by TCRdb to about 2020). Library construction relied on the immunoSEQ multiplex PCR assay. TCRdb re-hosts the immuneACCESS table, in-frame sequences only. Its copies lack some clones; in the studies checked, an unresolved V gene accounts for under half of them, and the cause for the rest is not known. The sample yields about 40,000 clones; 75% to 90% were counted once. The ten largest clonotypes hold around 44% of the sample. Source material: peripheral blood. Source of these receptors: a human donor in a cohort sampled during active or convalescent COVID-19. The donor label of this sample is uncertain.

The chain couples TRBV5-1 to TRBJ2-6; D is possibly TRBD2 (6 bases). Per germline, CDR1 SGHRS and CDR2 YFSETQ. The CDR3 extends over 16 amino acids. Trimming pared 4 bases from V and 1 base from J, leaving 12 bases between. This chain's CDR3 is CASSKGGNSGANVLTF. The CDR3 coding sequence is TGCGCCAGCAGCAAGGGCGGGAATTCTGGGGCCAACGTCCTGACTTTC.

V gene TRBV13 combines with J gene TRBJ2-1, with 7 nucleotides matching TRBD2. CDR1 and CDR2 from the germline V gene are PRHDT and FYEKMQ (reference sequence). The CDR3 sequence is 15 residues long. Trimming took 5 bases from V and 6 from J; bases not matched to a gene: 10. CDR3 nucleotide sequence: TGTGCCAGCAGCCGAGGGGCTAGCGGCGGCAATGAGCAGTTCTTC. Protein sequence: CASSRGASGGNEQFF.

This CDR3 is CASRPDRSDGGYTF. DNA for the CDR3: TGTGCCAGCAGACCAGACAGGTCCGATGGGGGCTACACCTTC. The rearrangement uses TRBV28 and TRBJ1-2; D might be TRBD1 (6 bases). The V gene lost 6 bases and the J gene lost 8 bases, with 19 bases spanning the gap. The CDR3 consists of 14 residues. Germline-derived CDR1 and CDR2 are MDHEN and SYDVKM.

This sequence joins TRBV29-1 and TRBJ1-1; 7 positions match TRBD1. The CDR3 is 15 residues long. CDR1 and CDR2 (germline): SQVTM, ANQGSEA. The V and J ends lost 3 bases and 5 bases, in that order; junction bases with no gene match: 12. CDR3 bases: TGCAGCGTTGAGACAGGGTCTAAAGTAGAGACTGAAGCTTTCTTT. Translation: CSVETGSKVETEAFF.

This clone has at least ten counts. The chain carries TRBV19 and TRBJ2-7; no firm D call. Germline loops: CDR1 LNHDA, CDR2 SQIVND (reference sequence). The V end lost 5 bases, the J end lost 2 bases, and 4 bases lay between the germline ends. This CDR3 region has 11 residues. The CDR3 DNA reads as TGTGCCAGTAGTTCAGCCTACGAGCAGTACTTC. The encoded protein is CASSSAYEQYF.

The chain is built from TRBV6-5 and TRBJ2-1, with D tentatively TRBD1 (6 bases). The V and J ends lost 8 bases and 2 bases respectively, with 10 bases between them. The CDR3 runs to 13 residues. Germline CDR1 reads MNHEY; CDR2 reads SVGAGI. CDR3 sequence reads: CASRQDPYNEQFF. The DNA for the CDR3 is TGTGCCAGCCGACAGGACCCCTACAATGAGCAGTTCTTC.

V and J are TRBV11-3 and TRBJ2-1; D uncertain. With 5 bases removed from V and 8 bases from J, the gap between germline ends came to 7 bases. The CDR3 is 11 residues long. Germline assignment: CDR1 SGHNT and CDR2 YENEEA. The CDR3 nucleotides read TGTGCCAGCAGCAACGGGTATGAGCAGTTCTTC. Translating it yields CASSNGYEQFF.

This clone has ten or more counts. V gene TRBV27 combines with J gene TRBJ1-5; no reliable D call. Germline V CDR1 and CDR2: MNHEY, SMNVEV (reference sequence). V lost 2 bases and J 7 bases, leaving 9 bases between the germline ends. This CDR3 has 13 residues. DNA of the CDR3: TGTGCCAGCAGTTTAGGAGGAGGACAGCCCCAGCATTTT. Its protein product is CASSLGGGQPQHF.

The chain is built from TRBV12-5 and TRBJ2-7; D is uncertain. The CDR3 loop spans 14 amino acids. CDR1 is LGHNT and CDR2 is FRNRAP in the germline V gene. The V end lost 5 bases, the J end lost 5 bases, and 16 bases lay between the germline ends. The CDR3 loop is CASGPRSANNEQYF. In DNA form, the CDR3 reads TGTGCTAGTGGTCCACGCAGCGCCAACAACGAGCAGTACTTC.

This clone was picked up a small number of times. The gene calls are TRBV21-1 and TRBJ2-7; the table calls TRBD1, which could not be checked here. TRBV21-1 is reported as a pseudogene. This CDR3 is built from 10 residues. CDR3 in DNA: TGTGCCAGCCCCCAGGGCGAGCAGTACTTC. Its protein product is CASPQGEQYF.

V usage is TRBV29-1 and J usage is TRBJ2-7; D is perhaps TRBD2 (5 bases). The CDR3 covers 11 residues. Trimming stripped 3 bases from V and 5 bases from J, with 8 bases between. Germline V lookup: CDR1 SQVTM, CDR2 ANQGSEA. CDR3 DNA sequence: TGCAGCGTTGAGAACGGGAACGAGCAGTACTTC. Its translation is CSVENGNEQYF.

The rearrangement uses TRBV30 and TRBJ1-1; 8 nucleotides match TRBD1. Germline lookup yields CDR1 GTSNPN and CDR2 SVGIG (reference sequence). The CDR3 runs 14 residues. The J segment lost 3 bases and the V segment lost 3 bases, leaving 6 bases of the junction unmatched. CDR3 sequence: CAWSKTGVHTEAFF. CDR3 nucleotide sequence: TGTGCCTGGAGCAAGACAGGGGTGCACACTGAAGCTTTCTTT. Together with reference TRBV30 and TRBJ1-1, the CDR3 gives the full variable domain: SQTIHQWPATLVQPVGSPLSLECTVEGTSNPNLYWYRQAAGRGLQLLFYSVGIGQISSEVPQNLSASRPQDRQFILSSKKLLLSDSGFYLCAWSKTGVHTEAFFGQGTRLTVV.

This clone counts as medium-sized. The chain is built from TRBV28 and TRBJ2-5; 9 bases line up with TRBD1. The length of the CDR3 is 15 residues. Germline assignment: CDR1 MDHEN and CDR2 SYDVKM. V was clipped by 2 bases and J by 4 bases; unmatched bases: 5. The CDR3 sequence: CASSLEQGAGETQYF. CDR3 nucleotides: TGTGCCAGCAGTTTAGAACAGGGGGCCGGAGAGACCCAGTACTTC.

The chain employs TRBV6-5 and TRBJ1-2; D perhaps matches TRBD1 (5 bases). The CDR3 is 12 residues long. With 10 bases removed from V and 0 bases from J, the gap between germline ends came to 9 bases. Germline CDR1 is MNHEY and CDR2 is SVGAGI. CDR3 loop: CATRQTNYGYTF. CDR3 nucleotides: TGTGCCACCCGACAGACTAACTATGGCTACACCTTC.